This record concerns one TCR beta chain sequence. What it binds is not known. The CDR3 is 13 residues long. V gave up 10 bases and J gave up 4 bases, with 16 bases separating them. Germline V gene lookup returns CDR1 LNHDA and CDR2 SQIVND (reference sequence). The data are from a study of T cell responses to AZD1222 COVID-19 vaccine. Study-level information: Pooling of second doses given at about 4 or about 12 weeks was done. Study-level findings and limits: After two AZD1222 doses, spike-specific TCR breadth and depth rose versus day 0. The span of vaccine-associated CD4 TCRs extended across spike, with dominance at 160-218 and 743-854. Nearly half of spike-specific TCRs reportedly target variant regions that are unmutated in the B.1.351 and B.1.1.7 variants.

Assay used: immunoSEQ multiplex PCR; TCRdb lists only in-frame clones, some missing. The profile shows about 130,000 clones, approximately 90% of them singletons. This clonotype was sampled from an adult in good health. This material consisted of peripheral blood, taken on day 0 of AZD1222 vaccination. This chain joins TRBV19 and TRBJ1-2; D perhaps matches TRBD1 (6 bases). CDR3 amino acids: CATFRGGPYGYTF. The CDR3 DNA sequence: TGTGCCACCTTCCGAGGGGGTCCCTATGGCTACACCTTC.